This is a list of T cell receptor beta chains from one sample in a study of CD8 T cells in Susac syndrome. MiXCR was run by TCRdb on the immunoSEQ multiplex PCR reads, yielding one entry per CDR3 protein. The sample shows about 190,000 distinct CDR3 sequences, approximately 95% of them seen only once. The sequencing input was CD8+ T cells from PBMCs. The receptor set was obtained from a human donor with Susac syndrome. Both conserved end residues are part of each CDR3. D genes are given only for firm matches. The size entry is marked missing in some rows and otherwise reads once, few, many or a size class.

J gene | clone size | V gene | D gene | CDR3 DNA | CDR3 protein
TRBJ2-5 | - | TRBV20-1 | TRBD2 | TGCAGTGCTAGACCGGCTAGCGGGATGGGAGAGACCCAGTACTTC | CSARPASGMGETQYF
TRBJ2-5 | - | TRBV4-1 | - | TGCGCCAGCAGCCAAGGGAGGACGAGCCAAGAGACCCAGTACTTC | CASSQGRTSQETQYF
TRBJ1-5 | - | TRBV12-3/TRBV12-4 | - | TGTGCCAGCAGTTTAACAGGGATGGGGGGCAATCAGCCCCAGCATTTT | CASSLTGMGGNQPQHF
TRBJ1-5 | - | TRBV15 | - | TGTGCCACCAGCAGAGACTGGGGGGGACAGCCCCAGCATTTT | CATSRDWGGQPQHF
TRBJ2-5 | - | TRBV7-9 | - | TGTGCCAGCAGCCCCGCCGGGGGCCTACGGGAGACCCAGTACTTC | CASSPAGGLRETQYF
TRBJ1-1 | - | TRBV10-3 | - | TGTGCCATCAGTGGTCAGTCGAACACTGAAGCTTTCTTT | CAISGQSNTEAFF
TRBJ2-2 | - | TRBV2 | - | TGTGCCAGCAGTGACTCAGAGACGAGCACCGGGGAGCTGTTTTTT | CASSDSETSTGELFF
TRBJ2-7 | - | TRBV5-4 | - | TGTGCCAGCAGCGGCGCAGGGACCTCCTACGAGCAGTACTTC | CASSGAGTSYEQYF
TRBJ1-2 | - | TRBV4-1 | TRBD1 | TGCGCCAGCAGCCAGGACAGGGCTGTCTTTGGCTACACCTTC | CASSQDRAVFGYTF
TRBJ1-1 | - | TRBV16 | - | TGTGCCAGCAGCCAATACTTGGCAGATGAAGCTTTCTTT | CASSQYLADEAFF
TRBJ2-4 | - | TRBV9 | - | TGTGCCAGCAGCGTAGGGGGGGCGGGAGCCAAAAACATTCAGTACTTC | CASSVGGAGAKNIQYF
TRBJ1-6 | - | TRBV27 | - | TGTGCCAGCAGTTTATCGGGGGGATATAATTCACCCCTCCACTTT | CASSLSGGYNSPLHF
TRBJ1-2 | - | TRBV30 | - | TGTGCCTGGAGGCAGGGATATGGCTACACCTTC | CAWRQGYGYTF
TRBJ2-1 | - | TRBV19 | - | TGTGCCAGTAGCACGGCGGGGACTTACAATGAGCAGTTCTTC | CASSTAGTYNEQFF
TRBJ1-5 | once | TRBV6-6 | - | TGTGCCAGCAGCCGGGACGACGATTTGCAGCCCCAGCATTTT | CASSRDDDLQPQHF
TRBJ1-1 | - | TRBV19 | - | TGTGCCAGTAGTATTGATTCAGAAGGTCAGACTGAAGCTTTCTTT | CASSIDSEGQTEAFF
TRBJ1-5 | - | TRBV25-1 | - | TGTGCCAGCACTGGAATCGAGGGTGGTAATCAGCCCCAGCATTTT | CASTGIEGGNQPQHF
TRBJ1-5 | - | TRBV12-3/TRBV12-4 | - | TGTGCCAGCAGTACGAATCGGGACACTAGCAATCAGCCCCAGCATTTT | CASSTNRDTSNQPQHF
TRBJ2-5 | - | TRBV2 | - | TGTGCCAGCAGTCGTGGAGACAGCTGGTACCAAGAGACCCAGTACTTC | CASSRGDSWYQETQYF
TRBJ2-3 | - | TRBV7-8 | - | TGTGCCAGCACGGAGAGTTTCAGCACAGATACGCAGTATTTT | CASTESFSTDTQYF
TRBJ1-2 | - | TRBV30 | TRBD1 | TGTGCCTGGAGGGGACAGGGAGTAAATGGCTACACCTTC | CAWRGQGVNGYTF
TRBJ2-5 | - | TRBV4-1 | - | TGCGCCAGCAGCCTCGGTTGGAGCGAAAAGACCCAGTACTTC | CASSLGWSEKTQYF
TRBJ2-3 | - | TRBV30 | - | TGTGCCTGGAGTGTAAAAGGAGGTTTCACAGATACGCAGTATTTT | CAWSVKGGFTDTQYF
TRBJ2-3 | - | TRBV15 | - | TGTGCCACCAGCATAGACAGGATAGATACGCAGTATTTT | CATSIDRIDTQYF
TRBJ2-1 | - | TRBV6-5 | - | TGTGCCAGCAGTTATCCCGAGCAGTTCTTC | CASSYPEQFF
TRBJ1-1 | - | TRBV12-3/TRBV12-4 | - | TGTGCCAGCAGCCAGGTTGGGGCGGCTGAAGCTTTCTTT | CASSQVGAAEAFF
TRBJ2-1 | - | TRBV4-2 | TRBD1 | TGTGCCAGCAGCCAAGTCTACAGGGGGGCCCAAGGCAATGAGCAGTTCTTC | CASSQVYRGAQGNEQFF
TRBJ2-7 | - | TRBV20-1 | TRBD2 | TGCAGTGCTATAGCGGGGGGAATCTACGAGCAGTACTTC | CSAIAGGIYEQYF
TRBJ1-1 | - | TRBV5-6 | - | TGTGCCAGCAGCTTCGAGCTAGGGGGTACTGAAGCTTTCTTT | CASSFELGGTEAFF
TRBJ1-2 | - | TRBV19 | - | TGTGCCAGTAGTACAGGGGTTGGCTACACCTTC | CASSTGVGYTF
TRBJ1-5 | - | TRBV9 | - | TGTGCCAGCAGCGTAGAAGGAGGGATAAATCAGCCCCAGCATTTT | CASSVEGGINQPQHF
TRBJ2-1 | - | TRBV9 | TRBD2 | TGTGCCAGCAGCGTAGGGCTAGCGGGAGAGCTTGGTGATGAGCAGTTCTTC | CASSVGLAGELGDEQFF
TRBJ2-5 | - | TRBV6-5 | - | TGTGCCAGCAGTTACGGGGGTATTGGGGACCAAGAGACCCAGTACTTC | CASSYGGIGDQETQYF
TRBJ1-1 | - | TRBV13 | - | TGTGCCAGCAGCTTCGGGGAAGGGGCTGAAGCTTTCTTT | CASSFGEGAEAFF
TRBJ1-1 | once | TRBV12-3/TRBV12-4 | - | TGTGCCAGCAGTTTAGTGGGTGGCGGCTCTTCTCTTTTGAACACTGAAGCTTTCTTT | CASSLVGGGSSLLNTEAFF
TRBJ1-1 | once | TRBV27 | - | TGTGCCAGCAACCCGGGACTGGGCACTGAAGCTTTCTTT | CASNPGLGTEAFF
TRBJ2-1 | - | TRBV9 | TRBD2 | TGTGCCAGCAGCGAGACCGGGACTAGTTTGTACAATGAGCAGTTCTTC | CASSETGTSLYNEQFF
TRBJ1-2 | - | TRBV7-8 | - | TGTGCCAGCAGCTTATGGGGGCGAAACTATGGCTACACCTTC | CASSLWGRNYGYTF
TRBJ1-1 | - | TRBV5-1 | - | TGCGCCAGCAGCGTTGAGGGGCTGCGGACTGAAGCTTTCTTT | CASSVEGLRTEAFF
TRBJ2-1 | - | TRBV4-2 | TRBD1 | TGTGCCAGCAGCCAAGATGGACAGGGGGCGACCAATGAGCAGTTCTTC | CASSQDGQGATNEQFF
TRBJ2-1 | - | TRBV5-1 | TRBD2 | TGCGCCAGCAGCTTTACTAGCGGGGGGGCCTACAATGAGCAGTTCTTC | CASSFTSGGAYNEQFF
TRBJ2-1 | - | TRBV12-3/TRBV12-4 | - | TGTGCCAGCAGTTCGAACCCGAGCTCCTACAATGAGCAGTTCTTC | CASSSNPSSYNEQFF
TRBJ1-1 | - | TRBV9 | - | TGTGCCAGCAGCGTAGTGGGAACGGAAGAAGCTTTCTTT | CASSVVGTEEAFF
TRBJ2-7 | - | TRBV2 | - | TGTGCCAGCAGTGAGGCTAGCCGGTACGAGCAGTACTTC | CASSEASRYEQYF